Shown below are 18 T cell receptor beta chains from a single sample sequenced in a study of breast tumors, draining lymph nodes, adjacent tissues. Each CDR3 protein gets one entry after TCRdb re-called the multiplex PCR reads with MiXCR. The sample gives some 65,000 distinct CDR3 sequences, around 43% of which show up once; more than 7.5% is in the top ten. Material: breast tumor tissue. These receptor sequences come from a female donor with breast cancer. Some clones in this sample may be carry-over from other donors' samples.

In its sample, this clonotype was seen a few times. The J gene is TRBJ1-5, the V gene TRBV6-1, with D possibly matching TRBD1 (5 bases). CDR1 MNHNS and CDR2 SASEGT come from the germline V gene. The CDR3 covers 14 residues. Trimming pared 7 bases from V and 5 bases from J, leaving 15 bases between. The CDR3 region is CASKPGMGYQPQHF. As DNA, the CDR3 is TGTGCCAGCAAGCCAGGGATGGGCTATCAGCCCCAGCATTTT.

This clonotype was counted many times. This chain connects TRBV6-1 to TRBJ2-7; 8 bases match TRBD1. J lost 1 base, V lost 9 bases, and 11 bases had no gene match. Germline CDR1 is MNHNS and CDR2 is SASEGT. CDR3 length equals 15 residues. The CDR3 coding sequence is TGTGCCAGTAGAGGACAGGGTTTCTCGTCCTACGAGCAGTACTTC. Translating it yields CASRGQGFSSYEQYF.

This clonotype has ten or more counts. The chain has TRBV29-1 and TRBJ2-1, with 7 bases matching TRBD1. Germline V CDR1 and CDR2: SQVTM, ANQGSEA. The CDR3 contains 12 residues. The V gene end was trimmed by 7 bases and the J gene end by 8 bases; junction bases not matched to a gene: 8. CDR3 protein: CSATDRAHEQFF. The CDR3, as DNA: TGCAGCGCCACCGACAGGGCCCATGAGCAGTTCTTC.

The V call is TRBV20-1, the J call TRBJ2-6; 9 nucleotides match TRBD2. The CDR3 has 16 amino acids. Per the germline V gene, CDR1 is DFQATT and CDR2 is SNEGSKA (reference sequence). The V and J ends lost 8 bases and 1 base, in that order; junction bases with no gene match: 9. CDR3 bases: TGCAGTACTGTAGCGGGAGCTGCTTCTGGGGCCAACGTCCTGACTTTC. Protein product: CSTVAGAASGANVLTF.

In this sample, this clonotype turned up many times. The V call is TRBV7-6, the J call TRBJ2-1; no clear D. Trimming pared 2 bases from V and 2 bases from J, leaving 10 bases between. The CDR3 consists of 15 residues. Germline loops: CDR1 SGHVS, CDR2 FNYEAQ. The CDR3 DNA follows: TGTGCCAGCAGCTTAAGTCCGGTCACCTACAATGAGCAGTTCTTC. Translated, it gives CASSLSPVTYNEQFF.

This clonotype was seen once. This chain links TRBV4-2 with TRBJ2-1, with 7 bases aligning to TRBD2. The length of the CDR3 is 16 residues. The germline V gene has CDR1 LGHNA and CDR2 YNFKEQ. V gave up 0 bases and J gave up 9 bases; unmatched junction bases: 11. CDR3 sequence (DNA): TGTGCCAGCAGCCAAGAATCAAGCGGGGCCCACAGTGAGCAGTTCTTC. Its protein product is CASSQESSGAHSEQFF.

The chain has TRBV29-1 and TRBJ1-2, with 11 bases aligning to TRBD1. The CDR3 is 14 amino acids. Germline V gives CDR1 SQVTM, CDR2 ANQGSEA. V was clipped by 6 bases and J by 7 bases; unmatched bases: 10. The CDR3: CSVSFGQGASGYTF. DNA of the CDR3: TGCAGCGTATCTTTCGGACAGGGGGCGAGTGGCTACACCTTC.

The rearrangement uses TRBV12-3 or TRBV12-4 and TRBJ1-1, with unresolved D. The length of the CDR3 is 12 residues. V was clipped by 7 bases and J by 0 bases, with 6 bases between them. DNA for the CDR3: TGTGCCAGCACACGAGTGAACACTGAAGCTTTCTTT. Translating it yields CASTRVNTEAFF.

This clonotype was recorded many times. This chain links TRBV25-1 with TRBJ1-2, with D possibly being TRBD1 (6 bases). V was pared by 4 bases and J by 13 bases, with 19 bases between. This CDR3 is 13 amino acids long. Germline V lookup: CDR1 MGHDK, CDR2 SYGVNS. CDR3 sequence reads: CASSGWGAWWVTF. CDR3 DNA sequence: TGTGCCAGCAGTGGTTGGGGGGCGTGGTGGGTCACCTTC.

The J gene is TRBJ2-3, the V gene TRBV10-1; TRBD1 matches at 8 bases. V trimming: 7 bases; J trimming: 6 bases; junction bases outside the gene matches: 9. Germline V lookup: CDR1 WNHNN, CDR2 SYGVQD (reference sequence). The CDR3 totals 14 residues. DNA for the CDR3: TGCGCCAGCATTCCTGCGGACAGGGCGGATACGCAGTATTTT. This codes for CASIPADRADTQYF.

This clonotype showed up many times. The genes are TRBV9 and TRBJ2-1; D is possibly TRBD1 (6 bases). V was pared by 3 bases and J by 6 bases, with 19 bases between. The CDR3 covers 16 residues. Germline values: CDR1 SGDLS, CDR2 YYNGEE. CDR3 sequence: CASSADDRYLSNEQFF. In DNA form, the CDR3 reads TGTGCCAGCAGCGCGGACGACAGGTATTTGAGCAATGAGCAGTTCTTC.

The rearrangement joins TRBV12-3 or TRBV12-4 to TRBJ2-3, with TRBD1 matching over 10 bases. The CDR3 is 16 residues long. The V segment lost 3 bases and the J segment 6 bases; nucleotides outside the gene matches: 9. CDR3 sequence (DNA): TGTGCCAGCAGTTTCGAGGACAGGGGGGGCGGGGATACGCAGTATTTT. Protein product: CASSFEDRGGGDTQYF.

This clonotype was counted many times. Possible read error: a much larger clone is one base away. Written as DNA, the CDR3 is TGCGCCAGCAGCTTGGAGTCACCCGATCACCCCCAGCATTTT. Amino acids: CASSLESPDHPQHF. J is TRBJ1-5 and V is TRBV5-1; D gene unclear. The V gene's germline CDR1 is SGHRS and CDR2 YFSETQ. The CDR3 contains 14 residues. The full variable domain, its missing parts supplied by reference TRBV5-1 and TRBJ1-5, is KAGVTQTPRYLIKTRGQQVTLSCSPISGHRSVSWYQQTPGQGLQFLFEYFSETQRNKGNFPGRFSGRQFSNSRSEMNVSTLELGDSALYLCASSLESPDHPQHFGDGTRLSIL.

The V and J genes are TRBV19 and TRBJ1-4, with no clear D. The CDR3 length is 16 residues. CDR1 LNHDA and CDR2 SQIVND come from the germline V gene (reference sequence). The V gene lost 2 bases and the J gene lost 10 bases, with 20 bases spanning the gap. DNA of the CDR3: TGTGCCAGTAGTATAAGGGCGGGCACGGGGATTGGAAAACTGTTTTTT. This sequence encodes CASSIRAGTGIGKLFF.

This clonotype was recorded once. Since a much larger clone is just one base distant, this may be a read error. V gene TRBV5-4 combines with J gene TRBJ2-1; D may be TRBD2 (5 bases). Germline V gives CDR1 SGHNT, CDR2 YYREEE (reference sequence). The CDR3 extends over 14 amino acids. V was shortened by 1 base and J by 7 bases, with 12 bases between the two germline ends. The CDR3 reads CASSLHGVGNEQFF. The CDR3 region has the DNA TGTGCCAGCAGCTTGCACGGGGTGGGAAATGAGCAGTTCTTC. The full variable domain, completed using reference TRBV5-4 and TRBJ2-1, is ETGVTQSPTHLIKTRGQQVTLRCSSQSGHNTVSWYQQALGQGPQFIFQYYREEENGRGNFPPRFSGLQFPNYSSELNVNALELDDSALYLCASSLHGVGNEQFFGPGTRLTVL.

The table lists this clonotype with a few counts. This chain links TRBV11-2 with TRBJ2-2; 7 positions match TRBD1. The germline V gene encodes CDR1 SGHAT and CDR2 FQNNGV. Germline trimming cut 5 bases from V and 1 base from J; bases unmatched to any gene: 1. The CDR3 is made up of 14 amino acids. In DNA, the CDR3 is TGTGCCAGCAGCAGGGACAGGAACACCGGGGAGCTGTTTTTT. Translation gives CASSRDRNTGELFF. Filled out from reference TRBV11-2 and TRBJ2-2, the complete variable domain reads EAGVAQSPRYKIIEKRQSVAFWCNPISGHATLYWYQQILGQGPKLLIQFQNNGVVDDSQLPKDRFSAERLKGVDSTLKIQPAKLEDSAVYLCASSRDRNTGELFFGEGSRLTVL.

This clonotype was recorded at least ten times. The chain couples TRBV6-5 to TRBJ1-6; 8 bases match TRBD1. With V trimmed by 5 bases and J by 9 bases, 12 bases remained unmatched. The CDR3 covers 16 residues. Germline loops: CDR1 MNHEY, CDR2 SVGAGI. Here the CDR3 DNA reads TGTGCCAGCAGTCCCCCACCTGACAGGGGAGGTTCACCCCTCCACTTT. As protein: CASSPPPDRGGSPLHF.

This clonotype was found a few times. A much bigger clone sits one base away, suggesting this may be a read error. CDR3 bases: TGTGCCAGCAGTCCAAGACTAGCGACCAGCTCCTACAATAAGCAGTTCTTC. Protein product: CASSPRLATSSYNKQFF. This chain uses TRBV7-9 with TRBJ2-1; TRBD2 matches at 8 bases. The germline V gene has CDR1 SEHNR and CDR2 FQNEAQ (reference sequence). The CDR3 length is 17 residues.